This passage covers 26 T cell receptor beta chains from one sample sequenced in a study of human T cells and chemical hapten exposure. Time point in this sample: pre-sensitization, week 0. Treatment in this sample: therapeutic diphenylcyclopropenone sensitization with weekly scalp DPC. One entry per CDR3 protein results from TCRdb running MiXCR on the RACE reads. The sample contains roughly 250,000 distinct CDR3 sequences, more than 6.5% of which appear only once. The starting material was whole blood, obtained in connection with sensitization to the hapten diphenylcyclopropenone (DPC). The source is a woman aged 40 to 50 with alopecia areata. Some clones in this sample may be carry-over from other donors' samples.

The chain is built from TRBV3-1 and TRBJ2-7, with D tentatively TRBD1 (6 bases). V gave up 0 bases and J gave up 0 bases, with 21 bases separating them. Germline loops: CDR1 LGHDT, CDR2 YNNKEL (reference sequence). This CDR3 is 19 amino acids long. The CDR3 coding sequence is TGTGCCAGCAGCCAAGATCTTGGGGGCCTTACTTCACCCTCCTACGAGCAGTACTTC. Protein product: CASSQDLGGLTSPSYEQYF.

This CDR3 reads CASLQGMNTEAFF. CDR3 DNA sequence: TGTGCCAGTTTACAGGGGATGAACACTGAAGCTTTCTTT. The chain recombines TRBV18 with TRBJ1-1; 7 nucleotides match TRBD1. V shed 9 bases and J 0 bases; nucleotides not matched to a gene: 4. The CDR3 runs 13 residues. Germline CDR1 and CDR2: KGHSH and LQKENI.

This clonotype appeared a few times. This chain links TRBV29-1 with TRBJ1-1; D is perhaps TRBD1 (5 bases). Between the trimmed V and J ends, which lost 2 bases and 1 base, there was a span of 14 bases. The germline gives CDR1 SQVTM, CDR2 ANQGSEA. The CDR3 consists of 15 residues. The CDR3 DNA follows: TGCAGCGTTGAAAGCAGGGTGTCTCAGAACACTGAAGCTTTCTTT. Amino acid sequence: CSVESRVSQNTEAFF.

This clonotype was found a few times. This rearrangement joins TRBV6-5 to TRBJ2-3, with D tentatively TRBD1 (6 bases). Germline CDR1 is MNHEY and CDR2 is SVGAGI. Trimming removed 6 bases from V and 2 bases from J, with 12 bases in between. The CDR3 totals 14 residues. DNA of the CDR3: TGTGCCAGCAGGACAGGATTTTACACAGATACGCAGTATTTT. It yields the protein CASRTGFYTDTQYF.

This clonotype was detected only a few times. The chain joins TRBV7-8 to TRBJ2-7; 7 bases are a match to TRBD1. V lost 5 bases to trimming and J lost 4 bases; unmatched junction nucleotides: 8. CDR3 length equals 14 residues. The V gene's germline CDR1 is SGHVS and CDR2 FQNEAQ. CDR3 residues: CASSNDRARYEQYF. DNA for the CDR3: TGTGCCAGCAGCAATGACAGGGCCCGATACGAGCAGTACTTC. Full variable domain (missing parts from reference TRBV7-8 and TRBJ2-7): GAGVSQSPRYKVAKRGQDVALRCDPISGHVSLFWYQQALGQGPEFLTYFQNEAQLDKSGLPSDRFFAERPEGSVSTLKIQRTQQEDSAVYLCASSNDRARYEQYFGPGTRLTVT.

The V gene is TRBV28, the J gene TRBJ1-4; D may be TRBD1 (6 bases). The CDR3 length is 18 residues. Germline assignment: CDR1 MDHEN and CDR2 SYDVKM. Trimming took 3 bases from V and 0 from J, leaving 17 bases between them. The CDR3 coding sequence is TGTGCCAGCAGTTTCGGGGGCGCGTGGGGAGCAACTAATGAAAAACTGTTTTTT. Translating gives CASSFGGAWGATNEKLFF.

This clonotype has only a few counts. The chain couples TRBV5-1 to TRBJ2-7; D gene ambiguous. Germline CDR1 and CDR2: SGHRS and YFSETQ. Trimming stripped 7 bases from V and 2 bases from J, with 10 bases between. The CDR3 sequence is 12 residues long. CDR3 sequence reads: CASQKGPYEQYF. CDR3 nucleotides: TGCGCCAGCCAAAAGGGCCCCTACGAGCAGTACTTC.

The CDR3 DNA reads as TGTGCCAGCAGCCAAGAAGGCGGGAGGGTTACAGATACGCAGTATTTT. This codes for CASSQEGGRVTDTQYF. This chain links TRBV4-2 with TRBJ2-3; 9 nucleotides align to TRBD2. The V gene's germline CDR1 is LGHNA and CDR2 YNFKEQ. The length of the CDR3 is 16 residues. Trimming at V came to 0 bases and at J to 3 bases, leaving 4 bases not matched to a gene.

The chain joins TRBV6-4 to TRBJ2-2, with D tentatively TRBD2 (5 bases). This CDR3 spans 15 amino acids. CDR1 and CDR2 from the germline V gene are MRHNA and SNTAGT. Trimming left V 0 bases short and J 4 bases short, with 9 bases between. DNA of the CDR3: TGTGCCAGCAGTGACTCACCTAGCCGCACCGGGGAGCTGTTTTTT. Protein: CASSDSPSRTGELFF.

There are a few counts of this clonotype. The CDR3 coding sequence is TGTGCCAGCAGCCAGCCCGGGACTTTCAGCTCCTACAATGAGCAGTTCTTC. It translates to CASSQPGTFSSYNEQFF. This chain links TRBV4-2 with TRBJ2-1; D might be TRBD2 (6 bases). V lost 3 bases and J lost 0, with 15 bases in between. CDR3 length equals 17 residues. Germline V gene sequence: CDR1 LGHNA, CDR2 YNFKEQ.

This clonotype has a handful of counts. The chain combines TRBV20-1 with TRBJ2-5; 8 bases match TRBD1. The germline V gene encodes CDR1 DFQATT and CDR2 SNEGSKA (reference sequence). The J segment lost 5 bases and the V segment lost 6 bases, leaving 17 bases of the junction unmatched. The CDR3 is made up of 16 amino acids. The CDR3 DNA sequence: TGCAGTGCGCCAAGGACAGGGCGGGGTACCAGGGAGACCCAGTACTTC. Protein: CSAPRTGRGTRETQYF.

The J gene is TRBJ2-1, the V gene TRBV20-1; 7 bases align to TRBD2. The ends lost 7 bases at V and 2 bases at J; junction bases unmatched: 11. Germline assignment: CDR1 DFQATT and CDR2 SNEGSKA (reference sequence). The CDR3 length is 15 residues. CDR3 sequence reads: CSVASGKATYNEQFF. The CDR3 DNA sequence: TGCAGTGTTGCGAGCGGGAAAGCAACCTACAATGAGCAGTTCTTC.

In this sample, this clonotype turned up a few times. The gene calls are TRBV10-3 and TRBJ1-5, with D unclear. CDR3 length: 14 residues. Trimming left V 0 bases short and J 5 bases short, with 8 bases between. The germline V gene has CDR1 ENHRY and CDR2 SYGVKD. The CDR3, as DNA: TGTGCCATCAGTGAGTCAGGAAACTATCAGCCCCAGCATTTT. It specifies CAISESGNYQPQHF.

This clonotype showed up many times. The chain is built from TRBV4-2 and TRBJ2-3, with a tentative D call TRBD2 (6 bases). Trimming cost V 1 base and J 1 base, with 15 bases left between them. Germline V gene lookup returns CDR1 LGHNA and CDR2 YNFKEQ. This CDR3 is built from 17 residues. CDR3 amino acids: CASSQGHSASGTDTQYF. The CDR3 bases are TGTGCCAGCAGCCAAGGTCATTCCGCTAGCGGCACAGATACGCAGTATTTT.

The chain joins TRBV6-2 or TRBV6-3 to TRBJ2-7; unclear D gene. CDR1 MNHEY and CDR2 SVGEGT come from the germline V gene. The V end lost 6 bases, the J end lost 7 bases, and 16 bases lay between the germline ends. CDR3 length: 13 amino acids. The CDR3 protein is CASSPLEHAEQYF. DNA of the CDR3: TGTGCCAGCAGCCCACTCGAGCACGCTGAGCAGTACTTC.

This chain uses TRBV6-1 with TRBJ2-7; D possibly corresponds to TRBD1 (6 bases). Trimming removed 7 bases at V and 3 bases at J, with 10 bases between. CDR3 length: 12 amino acids. Germline values: CDR1 MNHNS, CDR2 SASEGT. The CDR3 DNA reads TGTGCCAGCACGGGACATCTCTACGAGCAGTACTTC. Protein product: CASTGHLYEQYF.

The chain couples TRBV27 to TRBJ1-5, with TRBD1 as a possible D gene (6 bases). Germline V gene data show CDR1 as MNHEY and CDR2 as SMNVEV (reference sequence). CDR3 length: 15 residues. Trimming removed 3 bases at V and 6 bases at J, with 15 bases between. The chain's CDR3 is CASSFLGRGSQPQHF. The CDR3 nucleotides are TGTGCCAGCAGTTTCTTAGGCAGGGGCAGTCAGCCCCAGCATTTT.

This clonotype turned up a few times. The rearrangement uses TRBV12-3 or TRBV12-4 and TRBJ2-5, with D possibly TRBD1 on 8 matching bases. Trimming pared 6 bases from V and 4 bases from J, leaving 18 bases between. This CDR3 comprises 15 residues. The chain's CDR3 is CASSPTGGGRETQYF. The CDR3 DNA sequence: TGTGCCAGCAGCCCCACAGGGGGAGGGCGAGAGACCCAGTACTTC.

Ten or more counts support this clonotype. The chain combines TRBV10-3 with TRBJ1-6, with a tentative D call TRBD1 (5 bases). The CDR3 loop spans 15 amino acids. The germline CDR1 and CDR2 sequences are ENHRY and SYGVKD. The V gene lost 0 bases and the J gene lost 7 bases, with 10 bases spanning the gap. The DNA for the CDR3 is TGTGCCATCAGTGAGTCGAGGGCAGGGAATTCACCCCTCCACTTT. Translated: CAISESRAGNSPLHF.

The V call is TRBV18, the J call TRBJ1-5, with 9 bases fitting TRBD1. Per the germline V gene, CDR1 is KGHSH and CDR2 is LQKENI. Trimming cost V 2 bases and J 5 bases; bases outside gene matches: 7. CDR3 length: 16 residues. The CDR3 loop is CASSPGTGPGDQPQHF. In nucleotides, the CDR3 is TGTGCCAGCTCACCAGGGACAGGGCCCGGGGATCAGCCCCAGCATTTT.

The V and J genes are TRBV4-3 and TRBJ2-1; D gene unclear. The germline V gene has CDR1 LGHNA and CDR2 YSLEER. Trimming shortened V by 1 base and J by 5 bases, and 9 bases separated the two germline ends. The CDR3 totals 14 residues. The CDR3 is CASSQVGANNEQFF. DNA for the CDR3: TGCGCCAGCAGCCAAGTAGGAGCTAACAATGAGCAGTTCTTC.

The genes are TRBV6-2 or TRBV6-3 and TRBJ2-3; D is unresolved. Germline V CDR1 and CDR2: MNHEY, SVGEGT. This CDR3 comprises 15 residues. Trimming shortened V by 5 bases and J by 0 bases, and 12 bases separated the two germline ends. CDR3: CASSTPTDSTDTQYF. The CDR3, as DNA: TGTGCCAGCAGTACGCCGACGGATAGCACAGATACGCAGTATTTT.

This clonotype has only a few counts. The CDR3 DNA reads as TGCGCCAGCAGCCAGGGGGCCGCTGAGCAGTTCTTC. Protein product: CASSQGAAEQFF. V usage is TRBV5-1 and J usage is TRBJ2-1; TRBD1 matches at 8 bases. The germline gives CDR1 SGHRS, CDR2 YFSETQ. CDR3 length: 12 amino acids. The J segment lost 9 bases and the V segment lost 4 bases, leaving 3 bases of the junction unmatched. The full variable domain, with the rest looked up from reference TRBV5-1 and TRBJ2-1, is KAGVTQTPRYLIKTRGQQVTLSCSPISGHRSVSWYQQTPGQGLQFLFEYFSETQRNKGNFPGRFSGRQFSNSRSEMNVSTLELGDSALYLCASSQGAAEQFFGPGTRLTVL.

This clonotype was counted a few times. The chain uses TRBV5-1 and TRBJ2-1, with 15 bases that match TRBD2. Germline V CDR1 and CDR2: SGHRS, YFSETQ. The CDR3 is 14 residues long. J was trimmed by 7 bases and V by 7 bases; bases with no gene match: 3. CDR3 sequence: CASFGLAGGNEQFF. The CDR3 region has the DNA TGCGCCAGCTTCGGACTAGCGGGAGGGAATGAGCAGTTCTTC.

This clonotype was detected a few times. The chain uses TRBV7-9 and TRBJ2-7; 7 nucleotides match TRBD1. V was pared by 3 bases and J by 8 bases, with 13 bases of the junction left unmatched. Germline CDR1 reads SEHNR; CDR2 reads FQNEAQ (reference sequence). This CDR3 comprises 15 residues. CDR3 nucleotides: TGTGCCAGCAGCTTGGGACAGTCCCGCCCTCCTAAGCAGTACTTC. This encodes CASSLGQSRPPKQYF.

The table lists this clonotype with many counts. This chain joins TRBV2 and TRBJ1-3; D is possibly TRBD1 (6 bases). Germline-derived CDR1 and CDR2 are SNHLY and FYNNEI. V was trimmed by 4 bases and J by 0 bases, leaving 10 bases between them. The CDR3 is made up of 15 amino acids. Here the CDR3 DNA reads TGTGCCAGCAGTGGAGGGACATTCTCTGGAAACACCATATATTTT. It translates to CASSGGTFSGNTIYF.